This T cell receptor (beta chain) was identified in a study of beta chain features in type 1 diabetes. Study in general: Similarity in age, gender and cell yields was seen between patients and healthy donors.

This CDR3 has 16 residues. With 2 bases removed from V and 0 bases from J, the gap between germline ends came to 11 bases. Germline V gene sequence: CDR1 SGHAT, CDR2 FQNNGV. TCRB transcripts that were expressed got sequenced, as all of the isolated RNA had been reverse transcribed. Measured with immunoSEQ multiplex PCR; TCRdb has only the in-frame clones, and not every one. The data hold about 120,000 clones, with about 15% observed a single time. Notes on the study in general: When Type 1 diabetes patients were examined, their TCRB CDR3s proved moderately but significantly shorter in all four CD4+ subsets. Researchers caution that PCR might favor shorter templates, equally among patients and controls. Compared to healthy donors, patients appeared to have naive, central memory and Treg TCRB repertoires that were more alike.

This clone was seen a few times. Its target is not known. The chain is built from TRBV11-2 and TRBJ2-1; tentatively, D is TRBD1 or TRBD2 (5 bases each). The clonotype comes from a man younger than 40 with type 1 diabetes. The material sequenced was central memory CD4+ T cells from blood. CDR3 residues: CASSLLAGSSYNEQFF. The CDR3 nucleotides read TGTGCCAGCAGCTTACTGGCAGGGAGCTCCTACAATGAGCAGTTCTTC.